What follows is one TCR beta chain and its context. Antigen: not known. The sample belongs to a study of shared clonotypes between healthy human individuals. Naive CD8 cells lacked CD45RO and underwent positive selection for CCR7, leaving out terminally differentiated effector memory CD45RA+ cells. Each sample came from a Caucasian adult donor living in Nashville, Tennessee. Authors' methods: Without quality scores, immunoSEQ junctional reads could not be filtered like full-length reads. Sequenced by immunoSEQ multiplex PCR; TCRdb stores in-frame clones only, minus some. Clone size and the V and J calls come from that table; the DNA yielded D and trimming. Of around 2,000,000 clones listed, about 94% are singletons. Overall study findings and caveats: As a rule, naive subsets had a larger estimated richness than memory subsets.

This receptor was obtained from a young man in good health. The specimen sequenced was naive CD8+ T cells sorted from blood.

The CDR3: CASSLGSGGSYNSPLHF. CDR3 in DNA: TGTGCCAGCAGCTTAGGCTCGGGGGGTTCCTATAATTCACCCCTCCACTTT. V gene TRBV13 combines with J gene TRBJ1-6; a weak D match, TRBD1 (5 bases). Trimming removed 0 bases at V and 1 base at J, with 10 bases between. The CDR3 loop spans 17 amino acids. Germline V CDR1 and CDR2: PRHDT, FYEKMQ (reference sequence).